The 19 T cell receptor beta chains reported below all come from one sample, sequenced in a study of beta chain features in type 1 diabetes. Study-level results: TCRB CDR3s from Type 1 diabetes patients were moderately but significantly shorter in all four CD4+ subsets.

What these receptors recognize is not known. Reverse transcribing all isolated RNA meant expressed TCRB transcripts were sequenced. Generated by immunoSEQ multiplex PCR, the TCRdb table keeps only in-frame clones and is missing some. The sample has about 370,000 clones; 9.6% are singletons. Sequencing was performed on central memory CD4+ T cells from blood. These receptors all come from a man aged 25 to 45 with type 1 diabetes.

This clone has only a few counts. This chain links TRBV19 with TRBJ1-1, with D unresolved. The germline V gene has CDR1 LNHDA and CDR2 SQIVND (reference sequence). The CDR3 has 14 amino acids. Trimming removed 4 bases from V and 5 bases from J, with 14 bases in between. The CDR3 protein is CASSRGGMETEAFF. CDR3 in DNA: TGTGCCAGTAGTAGGGGAGGGATGGAGACTGAAGCTTTCTTT.

About this clone: This clone may be a read error of a much larger clone one base away. V and J are TRBV7-9 and TRBJ2-5; 7 positions match TRBD1. The J call may be wrong; the DNA end is better matched by TRBJ2-7. Germline values: CDR1 SEHNR, CDR2 FQNEAQ (reference sequence). This CDR3 has 16 amino acids. CDR3 amino acids: CASSSRQGFHSHEQYF. The CDR3 DNA is TGTGCCAGCAGCTCAAGACAGGGATTCCACTCCCACGAGCAGTACTTC.

This chain joins TRBV6-5 and TRBJ2-3; D not certain. The V end was cut by 10 bases, the J end by 2 bases, with 13 bases between. Per germline, CDR1 MNHEY and CDR2 SVGAGI. CDR3 length: 13 residues. This CDR3 reads CAITTGPTDTQYF. As DNA, the CDR3 is TGTGCCATCACGACTGGGCCCACAGATACGCAGTATTTT.

The table lists this clone with many counts. The chain uses TRBV7-8 and TRBJ2-7; D is undetermined. The germline V and J ends were trimmed by 5 bases and 5 bases, with 13 bases remaining between them. This CDR3 spans 13 amino acids. Germline CDR1 and CDR2: SGHVS and FQNEAQ. CDR3 protein: CASSPPKRDEQYF. In DNA, the CDR3 is TGTGCCAGCAGCCCCCCTAAAAGGGACGAGCAGTACTTC.

Only a few counts were recorded for this clone. The chain combines TRBV5-4 with TRBJ2-6; D perhaps matches TRBD1 (5 bases). Germline values: CDR1 SGHNT, CDR2 YYREEE (reference sequence). Trimming stripped 0 bases from V and 8 bases from J, with 9 bases between. CDR3 length: 14 residues. The CDR3 DNA reads TGTGCCAGCAGCTTGGGCAGGGTAACCAACGTCCTGACTTTC. Translation: CASSLGRVTNVLTF.

The J gene is TRBJ2-5, the V gene TRBV28, with TRBD1 identical over 7 bases. The tail of the sequence fits TRBJ2-7 better, so the J call may be wrong. CDR3 length: 13 residues. Germline V gene data show CDR1 as MDHEN and CDR2 as SYDVKM. The CDR3 DNA reads TGTGCCAGCAGTTGGCTCCGGGACAGCGAGCAGTACTTC. Translation: CASSWLRDSEQYF.

In this sample, this clone turned up many times. The chain links TRBV28 to TRBJ1-2; D uncertain. From germline, CDR1 is MDHEN and CDR2 SYDVKM. CDR3 length: 11 amino acids. Trimming pared 6 bases from V and 2 bases from J, leaving 4 bases between. DNA for the CDR3: TGTGCCAGCAGGGAGAACTATGGCTACACCTTC. Residues: CASRENYGYTF.

This clone was seen only a few times. The CDR3 DNA follows: TGTGCCAGCAGCTTAAACAGGCCGGGGGCGGGCGAGCAGTACTTC. Its translation: CASSLNRPGAGEQYF. The chain links TRBV7-2 to TRBJ2-7; D possibly uses TRBD1 or TRBD2 (6 bases each). The CDR3 is made up of 15 amino acids. Germline CDR1 is SGHTA and CDR2 is FQGNSA. Trimming took off 2 bases at V and 6 bases at J, with 17 bases between the two ends.

This chain uses TRBV2 with TRBJ2-7; 10 bases are a match to TRBD2. V trimming: 8 bases; J trimming: 3 bases; junction bases outside the gene matches: 7. The CDR3 consists of 14 residues. Germline CDR1 and CDR2: SNHLY and FYNNEI. CDR3 sequence: CASWTGTSVYEQYF. For the CDR3, the DNA is TGTGCCAGCTGGACCGGGACTAGCGTCTACGAGCAGTACTTC.

Sample share makes this clone medium-sized. The chain links TRBV7-9 to TRBJ2-1; 9 positions match TRBD2. This CDR3 spans 13 amino acids. With V trimmed by 9 bases and J by 7 bases, 7 bases remained unmatched. Germline lookup yields CDR1 SEHNR and CDR2 FQNEAQ (reference sequence). The CDR3 sequence: CARASGRSNEQFF. The CDR3 nucleotides read TGTGCCAGGGCCAGCGGGAGGTCGAATGAGCAGTTCTTC.

This clone was seen many times. The V call is TRBV19, the J call TRBJ2-2; TRBD1 aligns across 8 bases. There are 14 residues in the CDR3. The J segment lost 7 bases and the V segment lost 9 bases, leaving 10 bases of the junction unmatched. Germline CDR1 is LNHDA and CDR2 is SQIVND (reference sequence). In nucleotides, the CDR3 is TGTGCCAGCACGGACAGGGACCCGCTCGGGGAGCTGTTTTTT. Protein product: CASTDRDPLGELFF.

This clone was observed a few times. The chain is built from TRBV11-2 and TRBJ2-5; D not certain. CDR1 is SGHAT, CDR2 FQNNGV, per germline. The CDR3 spans 15 residues. V lost 5 bases, J lost 7 bases, and 20 bases lay in between. This CDR3 is CASSPISGSPGTQYF. In DNA, the CDR3 is TGTGCCAGCAGCCCCATCTCAGGCTCGCCGGGGACCCAGTACTTC. Full variable domain (remainder filled in from reference TRBV11-2 and TRBJ2-5): EAGVAQSPRYKIIEKRQSVAFWCNPISGHATLYWYQQILGQGPKLLIQFQNNGVVDDSQLPKDRFSAERLKGVDSTLKIQPAKLEDSAVYLCASSPISGSPGTQYFGPGTRLLVL.

The chain's CDR3 is CASSQDRYSYEQYF. CDR3 DNA: TGTGCCAGCAGCCAAGATCGGTATTCCTACGAGCAGTACTTC. The chain recombines TRBV7-2 with TRBJ2-7; D not certain. The CDR3 has 14 amino acids. Germline V gives CDR1 SGHTA, CDR2 FQGNSA. V shed 5 bases and J shed 1 base, with 12 bases lying between them.

This clone was seen more than once but under ten times. The chain combines TRBV18 with TRBJ1-5; weak D call: TRBD1 (5 bases). CDR1 is KGHSH, CDR2 LQKENI, per germline. There are 13 residues in the CDR3. V was clipped by 2 bases and J by 3 bases, with 5 bases between them. CDR3 sequence reads: CASSPGTNQPQHF. CDR3 nucleotide sequence: TGTGCCAGCTCACCAGGGACCAATCAGCCCCAGCATTTT.

The chain uses TRBV6-5 and TRBJ2-4; the D gene is possibly TRBD1 (6 bases). This CDR3 is built from 15 residues. The germline CDR1 and CDR2 sequences are MNHEY and SVGAGI. Trimming shortened V by 5 bases and J by 0 bases, and 11 bases separated the two germline ends. The CDR3 spells CASSGTNLAKNIQYF. The CDR3 DNA reads as TGTGCCAGCAGTGGGACAAACCTAGCCAAAAACATTCAGTACTTC.

The genes are TRBV30 and TRBJ1-1; D is unresolved. Per the germline V gene, CDR1 is GTSNPN and CDR2 is SVGIG (reference sequence). This CDR3 is built from 13 residues. Deletions cut 8 bases from V and 4 bases from J, with 17 bases between. The CDR3 coding sequence is TGTGCCCATTGGAGACGAGGTAGCACTGAAGCTTTCTTT. This sequence encodes CAHWRRGSTEAFF. Using reference TRBV30 and TRBJ1-1 for the parts outside the CDR3, the full variable domain is SQTIHQWPATLVQPVGSPLSLECTVEGTSNPNLYWYRQAAGRGLQLLFYSVGIGQISSEVPQNLSASRPQDRQFILSSKKLLLSDSGFYLCAHWRRGSTEAFFGQGTRLTVV.

This chain uses TRBV4-3 with TRBJ1-6; D not certain. Germline CDR1 LGHNA, CDR2 YSLEER. Trimming removed 2 bases from V and 10 bases from J, with 15 bases in between. This CDR3 has 15 residues. In DNA form, the CDR3 reads TGCGCCAGCAGCCAAATCGACGGGCTTCGGTCACCCCTCCACTTT. Protein product: CASSQIDGLRSPLHF.

The rearrangement joins TRBV6-6 to TRBJ2-1, with D possibly matching TRBD2 (6 bases). CDR1 MNHNY and CDR2 SVGAGI come from the germline V gene (reference sequence). V lost 2 bases and J lost 2, with 7 bases in between. The CDR3 loop spans 14 amino acids. CDR3 sequence reads: CASSYREAYNEQFF. For the CDR3, the DNA is TGTGCCAGCAGTTACAGGGAGGCCTACAATGAGCAGTTCTTC.

The rearrangement uses TRBV5-1 and TRBJ2-2; D is undetermined. The CDR3 is 12 residues long. Germline V lookup: CDR1 SGHRS, CDR2 YFSETQ. Trimming cost V 5 bases and J 2 bases, with 4 bases left between them. As DNA, the CDR3 is TGCGCCAGCAGGGAAAACACCGGGGAGCTGTTTTTT. Translating gives CASRENTGELFF.